This T cell receptor (beta chain) emerged from a study of Ad26.COV2.S vaccination and SARS-CoV-2 variants. Study-wide results and limits: Vaccine recipients surpassed placebo recipients in spike-specific TCR breadth. In vaccinated individuals, spike-specific CD8+ and CD4+ T cell responses reportedly displayed substantial breadth.

Sequencing used immunoSEQ multiplex PCR; TCRdb keeps in-frame clones, though not all of them. The table includes approximately 400,000 clones, 92% detected once. Notes on this clone: Its antigen remains unidentified.

The material sequenced was peripheral blood, taken after recovery from COVID-19. The clonotype originates from a human donor who had recovered from COVID-19.

The CDR3 sequence is CASSIRDTRAGELFF. CDR3 bases: TGTGCCAGCAGCATCCGGGACACCAGGGCCGGGGAGCTGTTTTTT. V is TRBV9 and J is TRBJ2-2; D perhaps matches TRBD1 (6 bases). The V and J ends lost 4 bases and 6 bases respectively, with 16 bases between them. CDR3 size: 15 residues. Germline assignment: CDR1 SGDLS and CDR2 YYNGEE.